This T cell receptor (beta chain) was sequenced during a study of cytomegalovirus exposure and HLA in healthy donors. Study results and limitations: Exclusion as indistinguishable affected some V segments, including TRBV6-2 and TRBV6-3. Altogether, 164 TCR beta chains were recorded as cytomegalovirus-associated. Upon later analysis, TCR association rates were observed to vary by HLA locus, being highest for DRB1 and lowest for HLA-C.

PCR was performed using 60 Vbeta and 13 Jbeta primers. Produced via immunoSEQ multiplex PCR; TCRdb's table is partial and in-frame only. The table lists about 130,000 clones, about 81% of them singletons. On this clone itself: What it binds is not known.

Germline CDR1 SGHNT, CDR2 YYREEE (reference sequence). With V trimmed by 4 bases and J by 1 base, 3 bases remained unmatched. This CDR3 is 14 amino acids long. This sequence originates from a woman aged 35 to 49 in good health and CMV-seropositive. Sequencing input: PBMCs. This chain links TRBV5-4 with TRBJ2-7; 9 positions match TRBD1. The DNA of the CDR3 is TGTGCCAGCAGCCAGGACAGGGGATCCTACGAGCAGTACTTC. Residues: CASSQDRGSYEQYF.